This TCR beta chain comes out of a study of blood T cell repertoires in COVID-19. Overall study context: The United States, Italy and Spain were the sources of the acute and convalescent COVID-19 samples. Sources were T cells, B-cell-depleted T cells, or PBMCs; the material itself was cDNA or gDNA.

Original processing methods: Reference gene primer amplification gave nucleated cell count estimates. Clones were sequenced by immunoSEQ multiplex PCR, and TCRdb holds only the in-frame ones, with some missing. The DNA was the basis for D and trimming; V, J and clone size are from that table. The repertoire holds 200,000 to 250,000 clones, with 65% to 90% as singletons. From germline, CDR1 is GTSNPN and CDR2 SVGIG (reference sequence). V was shortened by 0 bases and J by 1 base, with 12 bases between the two germline ends. This CDR3 spans 15 amino acids. This chain joins TRBV30 and TRBJ2-5; maybe TRBD1 (5 bases). Sequenced sample: peripheral blood. This receptor was identified in a human donor in a cohort sampled during active COVID-19. CDR3 region: CAWSVGPGPQETQYF. CDR3 coding DNA: TGTGCCTGGAGTGTAGGGCCAGGGCCCCAAGAGACCCAGTACTTC.